A single sample is the source of the 26 T cell receptor beta chains below, sequenced in a study of OX40 agonist ivuxolimab in advanced cancers. The assay was immunoSEQ multiplex PCR, and TCRdb's table has in-frame clones only and misses some. The table has tens of thousands of clones, roughly 80% seen once. The sequencing used CD4+ or CD8+ T cells sorted from blood, collected in a trial of the OX40 agonist ivuxolimab. The receptors were gathered from an adult with an advanced solid tumor such as melanoma, head and neck, liver or kidney cancer.

The chain links TRBV7-3 to TRBJ2-7; perhaps TRBD2 as D (7 bases). CDR3 length: 15 residues. Trimming took off 0 bases at V and 4 bases at J, with 13 bases between the two ends. Looked up from germline, CDR1 is SGHTA and CDR2 is FQGTGA. The CDR3 region is CASSLTGGAEYEQYF. The CDR3 bases are TGTGCCAGCAGCTTAACAGGGGGGGCGGAATACGAGCAGTACTTC.

This chain uses TRBV15 with TRBJ1-5; no clear D gene. Trimming took off 11 bases at V and 3 bases at J, with 14 bases between the two ends. Germline V gives CDR1 LNHNV, CDR2 YYDKDF (reference sequence). CDR3 size: 13 residues. For the CDR3, the DNA is TGTGCCTCCTCTTCCTGGGTCAATCAGCCCCAGCATTTT. Its translation: CASSSWVNQPQHF.

This chain connects TRBV28 to TRBJ1-2; no definite D call. Germline V gene sequence: CDR1 MDHEN, CDR2 SYDVKM. This CDR3 is 12 amino acids long. Trimming removed 1 base from V and 8 bases from J, with 8 bases in between. CDR3 region: CASSLLGRGYTF. The CDR3 DNA reads TGTGCCAGCAGTTTATTAGGGAGAGGCTACACCTTC.

The rearrangement links TRBV6-1 to TRBJ1-6; D perhaps matches TRBD1 (5 bases). The germline V gene has CDR1 MNHNS and CDR2 SASEGT. V was pared by 1 base and J by 10 bases, with 14 bases between. CDR3 length equals 15 residues. Here the CDR3 reads CASSEVGGVRSPLHF. CDR3 nucleotides: TGTGCCAGCAGTGAAGTGGGGGGGGTCCGCTCACCCCTCCACTTT.

This chain uses TRBV27 with TRBJ2-2; TRBD1 is a possible D gene (5 bases). Germline assignment: CDR1 MNHEY and CDR2 SMNVEV (reference sequence). The CDR3 loop spans 18 amino acids. Trimming took off 8 bases at V and 4 bases at J, with 26 bases between the two ends. In nucleotides, the CDR3 is TGTGCCAGCCTCCTTAAAAACAGGAAACGACGCGGCACCGGGGAGCTGTTTTTT. It is translated as CASLLKNRKRRGTGELFF.

The chain carries TRBV14 and TRBJ2-7; a weak D match, TRBD2 (5 bases). The germline CDR1 and CDR2 sequences are SGHDN and FVKESK. V lost 1 base and J lost 4, with 17 bases in between. This CDR3 is 16 amino acids long. The CDR3 nucleotides are TGTGCCAGCAGCCAAGGCCCCCGTGGGCGCGGGTACGAGCAGTACTTC. Amino acid sequence: CASSQGPRGRGYEQYF.

The V and J genes are TRBV2 and TRBJ1-6; 7 bases are shared with TRBD1. There are 13 residues in the CDR3. J lost 7 bases, V lost 8 bases, and 5 bases had no gene match. From germline, CDR1 is SNHLY and CDR2 FYNNEI. The CDR3 DNA is TGTGCCAGCTCGGGACAGACGAATTCACCCCTCCACTTT. Translation gives CASSGQTNSPLHF. Filled out from reference TRBV2 and TRBJ1-6, the complete variable domain reads EPEVTQTPSHQVTQMGQEVILRCVPISNHLYFYWYRQILGQKVEFLVSFYNNEISEKSEIFDDQFSVERPDGSNFTLKIRSTKLEDSAMYFCASSGQTNSPLHFGNGTRLTVT.

The chain links TRBV19 to TRBJ1-1; D unresolved. V lost 5 bases to trimming and J lost 5 bases, with 18 bases between them. CDR3 length equals 15 residues. CDR1 LNHDA and CDR2 SQIVND come from the germline V gene (reference sequence). The CDR3 is CASSLGRWTETEAFF. CDR3 DNA sequence: TGTGCCAGTAGTTTAGGGAGGTGGACGGAAACTGAAGCTTTCTTT. The full variable domain, rest sourced from reference TRBV19 and TRBJ1-1, is DGGITQSPKYLFRKEGQNVTLSCEQNLNHDAMYWYRQDPGQGLRLIYYSQIVNDFQKGDIAEGYSVSREKKESFPLTVTSAQKNPTAFYLCASSLGRWTETEAFFGQGTRLTVV.

In its sample, this clone was seen once. The chain employs TRBV19 and TRBJ2-5; the D gene is possibly TRBD2 (5 bases). The CDR3 consists of 16 residues. V dropped 7 bases and J dropped 5 bases, with 23 bases sitting between them. CDR1 is LNHDA and CDR2 is SQIVND in the germline V gene (reference sequence). The DNA of the CDR3 is TGTGCCAGTACCCAAAACCCTTCTAGCTCTAGGGAGACCCAGTACTTC. Amino acids: CASTQNPSSSRETQYF.

This chain joins TRBV7-2 and TRBJ2-4; D possibly matches TRBD1 or TRBD2 (5 bases each). CDR3 length: 15 amino acids. Germline lookup yields CDR1 SGHTA and CDR2 FQGNSA. Trimming stripped 4 bases from V and 1 base from J, with 11 bases between. The CDR3 is CASSSPGPAKNIQYF. The CDR3 DNA is TGTGCCAGCAGCTCTCCGGGGCCCGCCAAAAACATTCAGTACTTC.

The rearrangement joins TRBV14 to TRBJ1-2, with TRBD1 as a possible D gene (5 bases). The CDR3 covers 14 residues. Trimming shortened V by 1 base and J by 5 bases, and 11 bases separated the two germline ends. Looked up from germline, CDR1 is SGHDN and CDR2 is FVKESK. In DNA form, the CDR3 reads TGTGCCAGCAGCCAAGGTGGGGCATCTTATGGCTACACCTTC. Translation gives CASSQGGASYGYTF.

The chain carries TRBV4-1 and TRBJ2-3; D gene ambiguous. Per germline, CDR1 MGHRA and CDR2 YSYEKL. The CDR3 loop spans 15 amino acids. The V and J ends lost 0 bases and 1 base respectively, with 8 bases between them. The DNA for the CDR3 is TGCGCCAGCAGCCAAGATGGCCAACGCACAGATACGCAGTATTTT. Protein product: CASSQDGQRTDTQYF.

The V and J genes are TRBV21-1 and TRBJ2-7. TRBV21-1 is annotated as a pseudogene. CDR3 length: 17 amino acids. The CDR3 spells CASTLPHPGDHNYEQYF. The CDR3 DNA reads as TGTGCCAGCACCCTCCCACACCCCGGGGACCACAACTACGAGCAGTACTTC.

The DNA for the CDR3 is TGCGCCAGCAGCCCGCCACAGGGGGATAACTATGGCTACACCTTC. Protein: CASSPPQGDNYGYTF. The chain links TRBV5-1 to TRBJ1-2; TRBD1 aligns across 8 bases. The trim removed 4 bases at V and 1 base at J, leaving 6 bases unmatched. The germline V gene encodes CDR1 SGHRS and CDR2 YFSETQ. This CDR3 spans 15 amino acids.

The chain links TRBV5-1 to TRBJ2-1, with D unclear. V dropped 0 bases and J dropped 5 bases, with 12 bases sitting between them. The CDR3 totals 15 residues. From germline, CDR1 is SGHRS and CDR2 YFSETQ. The CDR3 protein is CASSLAGPPNNEQFF. The DNA for the CDR3 is TGCGCCAGCAGCTTGGCCGGCCCACCGAACAATGAGCAGTTCTTC. The variable domain in full, with the rest retrieved from reference TRBV5-1 and TRBJ2-1, is KAGVTQTPRYLIKTRGQQVTLSCSPISGHRSVSWYQQTPGQGLQFLFEYFSETQRNKGNFPGRFSGRQFSNSRSEMNVSTLELGDSALYLCASSLAGPPNNEQFFGPGTRLTVL.

The chain is built from TRBV2 and TRBJ2-2, with 8 bases identical to TRBD1. Unmatched junction bases numbered 3, after V lost 5 bases and J lost 1 base. This CDR3 region has 15 residues. Germline V lookup: CDR1 SNHLY, CDR2 FYNNEI. The CDR3 DNA is TGTGCCAGCAGTACCGACAGGGGGAACACCGGGGAGCTGTTTTTT. Its protein product is CASSTDRGNTGELFF.

The chain carries TRBV18 and TRBJ2-2, with TRBD1 identical over 11 bases. The junction had 5 bases not matched to a gene; V was cut back by 5 bases and J by 0 bases. The CDR3 length is 17 residues. Germline CDR1 reads KGHSH; CDR2 reads LQKENI. CDR3 amino acids: CASSDPGQGANTGELFF. The CDR3, as DNA: TGTGCCAGCTCAGACCCGGGACAGGGGGCGAACACCGGGGAGCTGTTTTTT.

The chain combines TRBV6-5 with TRBJ1-5; D is unresolved. In germline, CDR1 is MNHEY, CDR2 SVGAGI. Trimming pared 5 bases from V and 3 bases from J, leaving 8 bases between. The CDR3 has 13 residues. The CDR3 loop is CASSETYNQPQHF. The CDR3 coding sequence is TGTGCCAGCAGTGAAACTTACAATCAGCCCCAGCATTTT.

The V and J genes are TRBV28 and TRBJ2-2; the D gene is possibly TRBD1 (5 bases). V shed 2 bases and J shed 6 bases, with 10 bases lying between them. The germline gives CDR1 MDHEN, CDR2 SYDVKM. The CDR3 is 14 residues long. CDR3 sequence: CASSLQGFSGELFF. Here the CDR3 DNA reads TGTGCCAGCAGTTTACAGGGTTTTTCCGGGGAGCTGTTTTTT. Full variable domain (remainder filled in from reference TRBV28 and TRBJ2-2): DVKVTQSSRYLVKRTGEKVFLECVQDMDHENMFWYRQDPGLGLRLIYFSYDVKMKEKGDIPEGYSVSREKKERFSLILESASTNQTSMYLCASSLQGFSGELFFGEGSRLTVL.

The rearrangement uses TRBV6-5 and TRBJ2-7, with 10 bases identical to TRBD2. V shed 11 bases, J shed 5 bases, and the junction held 9 bases outside the gene matches. CDR1 MNHEY and CDR2 SVGAGI come from the germline V gene. There are 13 residues in the CDR3. The CDR3 spells CAVKRGGSDEQYF. The CDR3, as DNA: TGTGCCGTCAAGCGGGGGGGCAGTGACGAGCAGTACTTC.

This clone was recorded a few times. Within the sample, other DNA sequences also encode this same CDR3. The genes are TRBV9 and TRBJ2-1; D unresolved. This CDR3 contains 13 residues. V lost 1 base to trimming and J lost 6 bases, with 8 bases between them. CDR1 is SGDLS and CDR2 is YYNGEE in the germline V gene. CDR3 sequence reads: CASSVNSANEQFF. CDR3 DNA: TGTGCCAGCAGCGTAAACAGCGCCAATGAGCAGTTCTTC.

This sequence joins TRBV28 and TRBJ1-4, with TRBD1 as a possible D gene (5 bases). The CDR3 loop spans 15 amino acids. Germline V lookup: CDR1 MDHEN, CDR2 SYDVKM. V was clipped by 7 bases and J by 8 bases, with 20 bases between them. The CDR3 sequence is CASKKLGWGVEKLFF. The CDR3 nucleotides are TGTGCCAGCAAAAAATTAGGATGGGGGGTCGAAAAACTGTTTTTT. Full variable domain (outside the CDR3, taken from reference TRBV28 and TRBJ1-4): DVKVTQSSRYLVKRTGEKVFLECVQDMDHENMFWYRQDPGLGLRLIYFSYDVKMKEKGDIPEGYSVSREKKERFSLILESASTNQTSMYLCASKKLGWGVEKLFFGSGTQLSVL.

The chain is built from TRBV12-2 and TRBJ1-5. TRBV12-2 constitutes a pseudogene. The CDR3 has 15 amino acids. CDR3 in amino acids: CASRSTVNSNQPQHF. The CDR3 nucleotides read TGTGCAAGTCGCTCGACGGTGAATAGCAATCAGCCCCAGCATTTT.

This clone turned up a few times. The chain couples TRBV5-5 to TRBJ2-3; 9 nucleotides align to TRBD1. CDR3 length: 17 amino acids. The germline CDR1 and CDR2 sequences are SGHKS and YYEKEE (reference sequence). V dropped 4 bases and J dropped 2; count of bases not matched to a gene: 11. DNA for the CDR3: TGTGCCAGCAGCCCCGGACAGGGGAGGGGGAACACAGATACGCAGTATTTT. Encoded protein: CASSPGQGRGNTDTQYF.

This chain uses TRBV5-1 with TRBJ2-3; D uncertain. V lost 3 bases and J lost 2, with 7 bases in between. CDR3 length equals 13 residues. The V gene's germline CDR1 is SGHRS and CDR2 YFSETQ. CDR3 in amino acids: CASSSQITDTQYF. The CDR3 DNA sequence: TGCGCCAGCAGCTCTCAGATCACAGATACGCAGTATTTT.

The gene calls are TRBV6-5 and TRBJ1-4; D remains unclear. With 6 bases removed from V and 5 bases from J, the gap between germline ends came to 13 bases. The CDR3 is 14 residues long. CDR1 is MNHEY, CDR2 SVGAGI, per germline. The CDR3 is CASSRASMNEKLFF. The DNA of the CDR3 is TGTGCCAGCAGCCGCGCTAGTATGAATGAAAAACTGTTTTTT.